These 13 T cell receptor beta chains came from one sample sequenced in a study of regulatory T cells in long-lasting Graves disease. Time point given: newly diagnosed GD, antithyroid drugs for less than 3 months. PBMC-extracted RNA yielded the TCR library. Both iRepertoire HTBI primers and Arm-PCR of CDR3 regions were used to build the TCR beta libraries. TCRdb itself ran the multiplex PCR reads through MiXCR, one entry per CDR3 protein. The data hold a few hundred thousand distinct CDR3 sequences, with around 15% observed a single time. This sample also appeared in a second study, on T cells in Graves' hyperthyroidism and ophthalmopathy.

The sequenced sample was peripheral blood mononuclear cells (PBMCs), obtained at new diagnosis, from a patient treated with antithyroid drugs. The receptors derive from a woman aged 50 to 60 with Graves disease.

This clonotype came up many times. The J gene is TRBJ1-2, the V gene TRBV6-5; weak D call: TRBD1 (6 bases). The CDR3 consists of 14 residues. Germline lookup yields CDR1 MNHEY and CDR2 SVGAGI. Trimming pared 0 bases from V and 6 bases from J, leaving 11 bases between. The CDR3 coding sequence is TGTGCCAGCAGTTACTCGACAGGAGAGGATGGCTACACCTTC. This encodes CASSYSTGEDGYTF.

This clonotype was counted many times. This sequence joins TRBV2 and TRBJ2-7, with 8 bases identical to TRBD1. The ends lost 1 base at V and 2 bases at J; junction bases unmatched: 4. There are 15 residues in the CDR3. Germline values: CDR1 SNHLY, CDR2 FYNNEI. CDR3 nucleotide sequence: TGTGCCAGCAGTGAAGAGACAGGGGTAGCCTACGAGCAGTACTTC. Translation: CASSEETGVAYEQYF.

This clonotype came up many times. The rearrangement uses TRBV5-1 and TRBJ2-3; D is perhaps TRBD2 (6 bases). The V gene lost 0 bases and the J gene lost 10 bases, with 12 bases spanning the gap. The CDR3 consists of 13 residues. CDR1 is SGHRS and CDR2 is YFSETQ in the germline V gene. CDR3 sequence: CASSLGLDGAQYF. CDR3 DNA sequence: TGCGCCAGCAGCTTGGGACTAGATGGCGCGCAGTATTTT.

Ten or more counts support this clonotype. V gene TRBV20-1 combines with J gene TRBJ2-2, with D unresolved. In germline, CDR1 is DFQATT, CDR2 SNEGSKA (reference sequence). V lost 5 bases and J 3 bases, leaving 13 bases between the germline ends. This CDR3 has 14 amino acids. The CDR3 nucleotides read TGCAGTGCTCTCGGTGTGTCGGACACCGGGGAGCTGTTTTTT. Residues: CSALGVSDTGELFF.

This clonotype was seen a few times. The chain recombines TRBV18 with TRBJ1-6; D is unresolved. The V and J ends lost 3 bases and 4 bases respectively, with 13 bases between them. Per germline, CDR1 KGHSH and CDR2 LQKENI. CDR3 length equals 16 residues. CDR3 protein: CASSPYRTDYNSPLHF. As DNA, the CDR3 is TGTGCCAGCTCACCTTACCGGACGGATTATAATTCACCCCTCCACTTT.

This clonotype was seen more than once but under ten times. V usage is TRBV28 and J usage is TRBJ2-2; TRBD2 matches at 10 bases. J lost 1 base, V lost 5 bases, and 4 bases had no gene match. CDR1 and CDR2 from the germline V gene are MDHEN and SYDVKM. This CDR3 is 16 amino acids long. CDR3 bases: TGTGCCAGCAGTATTTCTAGCGGGGGGAACACCGGGGAGCTGTTTTTT. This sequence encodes CASSISSGGNTGELFF.

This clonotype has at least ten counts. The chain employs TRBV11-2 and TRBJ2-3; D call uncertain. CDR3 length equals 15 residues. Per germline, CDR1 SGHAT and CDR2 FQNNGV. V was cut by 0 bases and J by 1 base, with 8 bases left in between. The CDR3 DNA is TGTGCCAGCAGCTTAGAACAAATAGGCACAGATACGCAGTATTTT. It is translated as CASSLEQIGTDTQYF.

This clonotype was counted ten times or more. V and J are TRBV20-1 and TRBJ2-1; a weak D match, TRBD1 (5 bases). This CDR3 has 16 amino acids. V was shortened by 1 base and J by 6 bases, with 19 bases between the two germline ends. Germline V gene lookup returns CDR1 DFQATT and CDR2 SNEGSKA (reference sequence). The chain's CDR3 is CSARGFGAGNPNEQFF. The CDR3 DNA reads TGCAGTGCTAGAGGGTTTGGGGCAGGGAACCCCAATGAGCAGTTCTTC.

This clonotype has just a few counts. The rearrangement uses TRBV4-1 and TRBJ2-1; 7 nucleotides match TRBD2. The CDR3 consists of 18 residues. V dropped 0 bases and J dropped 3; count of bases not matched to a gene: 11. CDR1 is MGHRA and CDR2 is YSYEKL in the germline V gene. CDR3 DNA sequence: TGCGCCAGCAGCCAAGATAGGACTACAAGCGGGAACTACAATGAGCAGTTCTTC. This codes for CASSQDRTTSGNYNEQFF.

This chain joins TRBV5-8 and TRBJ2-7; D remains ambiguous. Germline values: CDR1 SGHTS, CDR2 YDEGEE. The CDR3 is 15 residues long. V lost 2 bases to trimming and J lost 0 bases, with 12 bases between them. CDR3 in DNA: TGTGCCAGCAGCTTAGGAAAGGGTTACTCCTACGAGCAGTACTTC. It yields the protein CASSLGKGYSYEQYF. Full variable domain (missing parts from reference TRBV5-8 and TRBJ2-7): EAGVTQSPTHLIKTRGQQATLRCSPISGHTSVYWYQQALGLGLQFLLWYDEGEERNRGNFPPRFSGRQFPNYSSELNVNALELEDSALYLCASSLGKGYSYEQYFGPGTRLTVT.

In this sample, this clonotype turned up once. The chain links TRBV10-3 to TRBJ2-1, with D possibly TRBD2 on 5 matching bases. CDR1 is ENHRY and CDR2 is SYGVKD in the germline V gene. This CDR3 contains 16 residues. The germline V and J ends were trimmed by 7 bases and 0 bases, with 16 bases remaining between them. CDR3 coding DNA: TGTGCCATCACCCCTAGCTCCGGAGGCTCCTACAATGAGCAGTTCTTC. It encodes CAITPSSGGSYNEQFF.

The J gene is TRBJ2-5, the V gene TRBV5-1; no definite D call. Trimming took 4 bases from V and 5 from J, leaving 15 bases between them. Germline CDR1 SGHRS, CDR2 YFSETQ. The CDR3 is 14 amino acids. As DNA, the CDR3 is TGCGCCAGCAGCCCCCACTCAGACACTGAGACCCAGTACTTC. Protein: CASSPHSDTETQYF.

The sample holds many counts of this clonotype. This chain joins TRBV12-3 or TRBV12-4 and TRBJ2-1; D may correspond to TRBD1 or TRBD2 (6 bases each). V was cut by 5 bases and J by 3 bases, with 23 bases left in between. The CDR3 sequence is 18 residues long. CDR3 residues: CASSPSGWGRDYYNEQFF. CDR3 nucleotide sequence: TGTGCCAGCAGTCCGTCCGGATGGGGGCGGGATTACTACAATGAGCAGTTCTTC.